The 15 T cell receptor beta chains given below trace back to one sample, sequenced in a study of technical replicates of blood from four donors. Assay: immunoSEQ multiplex PCR; the TCRdb copy retains only in-frame clones and omits some. The sample consists of about 84,000 clones, approximately 97% of them appearing once. What was sequenced was T cells isolated from PBMCs. These receptors originate from a human donor in good health.

The V and J genes are TRBV7-9 and TRBJ1-5; TRBD1 agrees at 9 bases. Germline loops: CDR1 SEHNR, CDR2 FQNEAQ (reference sequence). The CDR3 consists of 16 residues. V lost 5 bases and J lost 9; bases outside the gene matches: 14. The CDR3 region has the DNA TGTGCCAGCAGCCACAGTTCGACAGGGGGAGTGTTGCCCCAGCATTTT. This codes for CASSHSSTGGVLPQHF.

This clone appeared once. The chain joins TRBV19 to TRBJ1-5; possibly TRBD1 for D (6 bases). Germline V gene sequence: CDR1 LNHDA, CDR2 SQIVND (reference sequence). The CDR3 totals 16 residues. V was shortened by 0 bases and J by 6 bases, with 15 bases between the two germline ends. The CDR3 protein is CASSIDQGGPRQPQHF. The CDR3 nucleotides read TGTGCCAGTAGTATAGACCAAGGGGGTCCGCGTCAGCCCCAGCATTTT.

The chain carries TRBV7-9 and TRBJ2-7; TRBD2 agrees at 7 bases. The ends lost 4 bases at V and 3 bases at J; junction bases unmatched: 12. CDR3 length: 16 amino acids. Germline V gene data show CDR1 as SEHNR and CDR2 as FQNEAQ (reference sequence). The DNA of the CDR3 is TGTGCCAGCAGCTCAGCAACGGGGGAGGGTCGCTACGAGCAGTACTTC. It is translated as CASSSATGEGRYEQYF.

This chain connects TRBV4-1 to TRBJ1-6; perhaps TRBD1 as D (6 bases). The CDR3 contains 16 residues. Looked up from germline, CDR1 is MGHRA and CDR2 is YSYEKL. V was clipped by 3 bases and J by 5 bases, with 14 bases between them. CDR3 amino acids: CASSHGRGPNNSPLHF. The CDR3 region has the DNA TGCGCCAGCAGCCACGGCAGGGGCCCGAATAATTCACCCCTCCACTTT.

This rearrangement joins TRBV9 to TRBJ1-5, with 7 bases identical to TRBD1. CDR3 length equals 19 residues. V was clipped by 5 bases and J by 0 bases; unmatched bases: 17. Germline V gene lookup returns CDR1 SGDLS and CDR2 YYNGEE. The CDR3 nucleotides read TGTGCCAGCAGGAGAAGGGGACAGCCCTCCTATTATAGCAATCAGCCCCAGCATTTT. It codes for CASRRRGQPSYYSNQPQHF.

This clone has just one count. The chain combines TRBV7-9 with TRBJ2-1; 15 bases align to TRBD2. V gave up 1 base and J gave up 5 bases; unmatched junction bases: 6. Per the germline V gene, CDR1 is SEHNR and CDR2 is FQNEAQ (reference sequence). CDR3 length: 18 amino acids. CDR3 DNA sequence: TGTGCCAGCAGCTTAGATGGACTAGCGGGAGGGAACAACAATGAGCAGTTCTTC. Amino acids: CASSLDGLAGGNNNEQFF.

The gene calls are TRBV11-2 and TRBJ2-5, with TRBD2 matching 7 bases. This CDR3 has 15 amino acids. CDR1 and CDR2 from the germline V gene are SGHAT and FQNNGV. V dropped 6 bases and J dropped 4; count of bases not matched to a gene: 11. CDR3 sequence: CASRSPLGGLETQYF. Written as DNA, the CDR3 is TGTGCCAGCAGAAGCCCTTTGGGAGGGTTAGAGACCCAGTACTTC.

V gene TRBV5-1 combines with J gene TRBJ2-2; D is perhaps TRBD2 (5 bases). Per the germline V gene, CDR1 is SGHRS and CDR2 is YFSETQ. The CDR3 runs to 16 residues. With 0 bases removed from V and 3 bases from J, the gap between germline ends came to 12 bases. CDR3 amino acids: CASSLVAGRDTGELFF. In nucleotides, the CDR3 is TGCGCCAGCAGCTTGGTCGCGGGCCGTGACACCGGGGAGCTGTTTTTT. The whole variable domain, remainder taken from reference TRBV5-1 and TRBJ2-2, is KAGVTQTPRYLIKTRGQQVTLSCSPISGHRSVSWYQQTPGQGLQFLFEYFSETQRNKGNFPGRFSGRQFSNSRSEMNVSTLELGDSALYLCASSLVAGRDTGELFFGEGSRLTVL.

This chain uses TRBV5-1 with TRBJ2-7; no clear D. The V and J ends lost 0 bases and 5 bases respectively, with 9 bases between them. CDR1 is SGHRS and CDR2 is YFSETQ in the germline V gene. This CDR3 has 13 residues. CDR3 protein: CASSLDYSDEQYF. CDR3 sequence (DNA): TGCGCCAGCAGCTTGGACTATAGTGACGAGCAGTACTTC.

In DNA, the CDR3 is TGTGCAAGTCGTCCTCATAAGAAGGGCGGGGACCAAGAGACCCAGTACTTC. Amino acid sequence: CASRPHKKGGDQETQYF. V is TRBV12-2 and J is TRBJ2-5; the D call of TRBD2 is as the table states it, not checked on the DNA. TRBV12-2 is recorded as a pseudogene. The CDR3 totals 17 residues.

The chain links TRBV10-3 to TRBJ1-2; the D gene is possibly TRBD1 (6 bases). Trimming removed 6 bases at V and 6 bases at J, with 20 bases between. Germline loops: CDR1 ENHRY, CDR2 SYGVKD. This CDR3 is built from 15 residues. In DNA form, the CDR3 reads TGTGCCATCAGACAGGGCATACTCCGGGCGCATGGCTACACCTTC. It translates to CAIRQGILRAHGYTF.

V gene TRBV5-8 combines with J gene TRBJ1-6; D possibly corresponds to TRBD1 (5 bases). Germline V gives CDR1 SGHTS, CDR2 YDEGEE. With 5 bases removed from V and 10 bases from J, the gap between germline ends came to 10 bases. CDR3 length: 12 residues. CDR3 nucleotides: TGTGCCAGCAGACACAGGAACTCACCCCTCCACTTT. Its protein product is CASRHRNSPLHF.

V gene TRBV9 combines with J gene TRBJ1-1; the D is unclear. The CDR3 spans 15 residues. Germline CDR1 is SGDLS and CDR2 is YYNGEE. V gave up 2 bases and J gave up 3 bases, with 14 bases separating them. The CDR3 DNA sequence: TGTGCCAGCAGCGTCGGAGCGGAGTACCACACTGAAGCTTTCTTT. This translates into CASSVGAEYHTEAFF.

The CDR3 loop is CASSLVRDRANTGELFF. As DNA, the CDR3 is TGTGCCAGCAGCTTGGTCCGGGACAGGGCGAACACCGGGGAGCTGTTTTTT. This chain uses TRBV7-6 with TRBJ2-2; TRBD1 aligns across 9 bases. The germline CDR1 and CDR2 sequences are SGHVS and FNYEAQ. This CDR3 has 17 residues. V shed 3 bases, J shed 0 bases, and the junction held 5 bases outside the gene matches.

There are a few counts of this clone. In DNA form, the CDR3 reads TGTGCCAGTAGTATAGAGGGCAGGGTCCACGAGCAGTACTTC. Translation gives CASSIEGRVHEQYF. The chain combines TRBV19 with TRBJ2-7; D is perhaps TRBD1 (5 bases). Germline V gene lookup returns CDR1 LNHDA and CDR2 SQIVND (reference sequence). V was trimmed by 0 bases and J by 5 bases, leaving 11 bases between them. This CDR3 has 14 amino acids.